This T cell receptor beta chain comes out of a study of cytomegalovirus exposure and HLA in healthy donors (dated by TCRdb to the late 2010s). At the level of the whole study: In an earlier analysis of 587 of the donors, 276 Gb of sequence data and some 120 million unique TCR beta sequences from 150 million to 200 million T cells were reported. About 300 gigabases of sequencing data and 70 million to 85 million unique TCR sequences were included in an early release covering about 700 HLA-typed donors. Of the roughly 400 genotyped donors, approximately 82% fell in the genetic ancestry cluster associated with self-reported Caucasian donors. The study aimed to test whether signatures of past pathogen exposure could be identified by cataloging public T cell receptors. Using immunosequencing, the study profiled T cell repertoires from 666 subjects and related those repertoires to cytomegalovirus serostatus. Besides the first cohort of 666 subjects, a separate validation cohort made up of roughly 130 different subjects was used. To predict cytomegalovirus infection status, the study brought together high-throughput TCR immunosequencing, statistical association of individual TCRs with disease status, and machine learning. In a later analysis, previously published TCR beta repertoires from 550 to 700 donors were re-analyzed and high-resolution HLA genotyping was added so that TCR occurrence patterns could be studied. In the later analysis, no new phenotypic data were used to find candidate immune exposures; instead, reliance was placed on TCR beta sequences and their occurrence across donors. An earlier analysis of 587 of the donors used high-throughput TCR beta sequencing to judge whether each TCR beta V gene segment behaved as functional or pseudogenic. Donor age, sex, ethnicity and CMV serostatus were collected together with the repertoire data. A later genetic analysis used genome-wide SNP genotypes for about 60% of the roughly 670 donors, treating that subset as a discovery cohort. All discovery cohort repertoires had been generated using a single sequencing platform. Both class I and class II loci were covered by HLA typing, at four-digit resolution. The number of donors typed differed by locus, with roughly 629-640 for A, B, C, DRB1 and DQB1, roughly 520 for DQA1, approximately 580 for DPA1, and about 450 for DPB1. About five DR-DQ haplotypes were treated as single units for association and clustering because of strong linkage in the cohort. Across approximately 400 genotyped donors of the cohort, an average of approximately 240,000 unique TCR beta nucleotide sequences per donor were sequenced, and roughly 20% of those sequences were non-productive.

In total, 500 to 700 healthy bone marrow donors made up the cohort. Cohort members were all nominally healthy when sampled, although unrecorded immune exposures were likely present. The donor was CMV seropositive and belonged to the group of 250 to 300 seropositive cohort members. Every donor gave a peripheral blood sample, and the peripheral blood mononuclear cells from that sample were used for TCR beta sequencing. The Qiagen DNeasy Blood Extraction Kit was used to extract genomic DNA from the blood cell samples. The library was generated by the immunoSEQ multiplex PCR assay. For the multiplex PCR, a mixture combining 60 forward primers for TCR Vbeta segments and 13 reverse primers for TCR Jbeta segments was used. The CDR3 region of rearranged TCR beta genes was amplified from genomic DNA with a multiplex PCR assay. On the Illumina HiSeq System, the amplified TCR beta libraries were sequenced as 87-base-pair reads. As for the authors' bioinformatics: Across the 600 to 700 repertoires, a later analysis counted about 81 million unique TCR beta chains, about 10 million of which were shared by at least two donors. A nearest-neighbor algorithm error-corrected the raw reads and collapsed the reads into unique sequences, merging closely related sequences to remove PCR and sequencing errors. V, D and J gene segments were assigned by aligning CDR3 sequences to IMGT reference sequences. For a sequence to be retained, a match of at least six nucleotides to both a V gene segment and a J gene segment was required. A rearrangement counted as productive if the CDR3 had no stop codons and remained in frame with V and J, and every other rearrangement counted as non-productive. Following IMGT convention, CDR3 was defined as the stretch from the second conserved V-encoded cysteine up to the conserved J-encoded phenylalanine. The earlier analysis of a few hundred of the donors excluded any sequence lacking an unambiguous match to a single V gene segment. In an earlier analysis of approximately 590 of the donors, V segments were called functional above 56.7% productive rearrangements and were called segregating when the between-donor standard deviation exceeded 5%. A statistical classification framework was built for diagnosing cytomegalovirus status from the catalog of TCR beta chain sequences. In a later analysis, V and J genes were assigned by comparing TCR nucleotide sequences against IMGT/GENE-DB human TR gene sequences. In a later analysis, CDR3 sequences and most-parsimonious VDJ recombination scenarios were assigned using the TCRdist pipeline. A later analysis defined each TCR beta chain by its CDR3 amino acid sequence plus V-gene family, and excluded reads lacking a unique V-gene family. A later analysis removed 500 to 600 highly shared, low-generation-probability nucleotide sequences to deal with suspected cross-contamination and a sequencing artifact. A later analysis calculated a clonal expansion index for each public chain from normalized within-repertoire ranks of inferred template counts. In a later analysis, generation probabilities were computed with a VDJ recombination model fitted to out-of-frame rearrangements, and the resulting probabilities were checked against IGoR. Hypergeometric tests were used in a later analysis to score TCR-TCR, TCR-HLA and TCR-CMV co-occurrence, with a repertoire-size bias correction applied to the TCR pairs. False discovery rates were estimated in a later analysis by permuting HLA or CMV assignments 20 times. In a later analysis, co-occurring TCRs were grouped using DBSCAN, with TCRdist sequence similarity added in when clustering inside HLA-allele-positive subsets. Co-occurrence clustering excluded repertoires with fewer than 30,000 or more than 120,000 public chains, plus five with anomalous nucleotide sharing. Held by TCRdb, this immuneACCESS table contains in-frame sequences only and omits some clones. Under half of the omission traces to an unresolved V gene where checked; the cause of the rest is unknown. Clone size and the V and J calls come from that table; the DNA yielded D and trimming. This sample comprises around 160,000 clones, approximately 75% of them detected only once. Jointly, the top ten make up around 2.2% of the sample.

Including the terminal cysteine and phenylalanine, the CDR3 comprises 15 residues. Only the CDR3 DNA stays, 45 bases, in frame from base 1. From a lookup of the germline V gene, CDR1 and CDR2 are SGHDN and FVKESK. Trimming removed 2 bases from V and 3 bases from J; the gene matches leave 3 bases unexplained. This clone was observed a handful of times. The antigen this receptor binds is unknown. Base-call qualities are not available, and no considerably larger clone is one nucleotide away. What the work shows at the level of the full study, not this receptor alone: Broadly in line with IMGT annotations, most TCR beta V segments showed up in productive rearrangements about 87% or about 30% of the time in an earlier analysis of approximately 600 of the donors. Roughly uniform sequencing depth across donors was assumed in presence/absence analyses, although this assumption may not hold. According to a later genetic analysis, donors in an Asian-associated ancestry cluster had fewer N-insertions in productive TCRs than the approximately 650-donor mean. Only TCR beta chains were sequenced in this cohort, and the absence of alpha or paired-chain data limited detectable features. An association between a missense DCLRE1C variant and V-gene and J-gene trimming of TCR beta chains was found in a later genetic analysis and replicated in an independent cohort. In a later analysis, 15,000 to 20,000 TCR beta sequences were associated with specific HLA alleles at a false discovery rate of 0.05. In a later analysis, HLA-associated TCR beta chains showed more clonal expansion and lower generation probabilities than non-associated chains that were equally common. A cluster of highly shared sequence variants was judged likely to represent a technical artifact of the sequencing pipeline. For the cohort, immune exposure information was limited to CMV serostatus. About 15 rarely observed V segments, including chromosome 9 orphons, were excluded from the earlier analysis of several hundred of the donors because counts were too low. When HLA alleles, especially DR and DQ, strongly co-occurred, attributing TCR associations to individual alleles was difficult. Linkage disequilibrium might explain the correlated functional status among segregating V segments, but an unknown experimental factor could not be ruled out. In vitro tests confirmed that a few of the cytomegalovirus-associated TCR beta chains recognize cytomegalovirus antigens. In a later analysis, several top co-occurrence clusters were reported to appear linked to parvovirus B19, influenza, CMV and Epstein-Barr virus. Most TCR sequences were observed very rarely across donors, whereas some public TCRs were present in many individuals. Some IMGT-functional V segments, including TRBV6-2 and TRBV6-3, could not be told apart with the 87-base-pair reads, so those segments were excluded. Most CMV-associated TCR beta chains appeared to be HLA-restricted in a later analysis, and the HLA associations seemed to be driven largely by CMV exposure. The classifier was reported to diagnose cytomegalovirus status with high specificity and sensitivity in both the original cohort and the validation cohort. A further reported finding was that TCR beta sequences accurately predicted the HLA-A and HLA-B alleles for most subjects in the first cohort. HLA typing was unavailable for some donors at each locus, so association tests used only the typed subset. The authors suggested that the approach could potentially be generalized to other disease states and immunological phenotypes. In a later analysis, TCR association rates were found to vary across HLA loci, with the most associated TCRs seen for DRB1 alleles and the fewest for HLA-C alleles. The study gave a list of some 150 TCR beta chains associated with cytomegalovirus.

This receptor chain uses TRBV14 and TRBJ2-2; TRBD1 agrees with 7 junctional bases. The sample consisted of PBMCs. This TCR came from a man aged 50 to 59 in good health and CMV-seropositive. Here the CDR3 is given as CASSQLQGYTGELFF. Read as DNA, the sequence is TGTGCCAGCAGCCAACTACAGGGGTACACCGGGGAGCTGTTTTTT.